One T cell receptor beta chain is described in this entry. Its antigen remains unknown. The data are from a study of T cell responses to AZD1222 COVID-19 vaccine. General study results and limits: Recipients of two AZD1222 doses showed rising Spike-specific TCR breadth and depth.

TCRdb keeps only in-frame clones here, not all; method: immunoSEQ multiplex PCR. Of over 50,000 clones listed, roughly 90% are singletons. Losses at the gene ends were 4 bases for V and 7 bases for J; bases not matched to a gene: 19. There are 19 residues in the CDR3. Germline CDR1 and CDR2: GTSNPN and SVGIG (reference sequence). This specimen was peripheral blood, taken 28 days after the second AZD1222 dose. This receptor was taken from an adult who received the AZD1222 COVID-19 vaccine. The V and J genes are TRBV30 and TRBJ2-2; TRBD2 matches at 12 bases. The CDR3 is CAWNSLGLAGPGGSGELFF. Written as DNA, the CDR3 is TGTGCCTGGAATTCGTTGGGACTAGCGGGCCCCGGGGGGAGCGGGGAGCTGTTTTTT.